This is a list of T cell receptor beta chains from one sample in a study of beta chain features in type 1 diabetes. Assay: immunoSEQ multiplex PCR; the TCRdb copy retains only in-frame clones and omits some. The sample carries about 390,000 clones, 9.5% to 10% recorded once. The sample consisted of central memory CD4+ T cells from blood. The receptors derive from a man in his thirties or forties with type 1 diabetes. The CDR3 runs from the conserved cysteine through the conserved F or W. D genes are given only for firm matches. Some rows have no size entry. The others give once, few or many, or a class for an expanded clone.

V	size	J	D	CDR3	DNA
TRBV28	NA	TRBJ2-6	NA	CASSITGNSGANVLTF	TGTGCCAGCAGTATAACAGGAAACTCTGGGGCCAACGTCCTGACTTTC
TRBV2	few	TRBJ1-5	TRBD1	CASRDRAYSNQPQHF	TGTGCCAGCAGGGACAGGGCCTATAGCAATCAGCCCCAGCATTTT
TRBV7-3	NA	TRBJ2-1	NA	CASSSSASSNEQFF	TGTGCCAGCAGCTCTTCGGCGAGCAGCAATGAGCAGTTCTTC
TRBV28	NA	TRBJ1-1	NA	CASSRSWIHTEAFF	TGTGCCAGCAGTCGATCCTGGATCCACACTGAAGCTTTCTTT
TRBV6-6	many	TRBJ1-5	NA	CASSYLGRGQPQHF	TGTGCCAGCAGTTATTTAGGGAGGGGTCAGCCCCAGCATTTT
TRBV4-3	NA	TRBJ2-7	TRBD2	CASSHFSGTSISEQYF	TGCGCCAGCAGCCATTTCTCCGGGACTAGCATTTCCGAGCAGTACTTC
TRBV6-5	many	TRBJ2-4	TRBD1	CASSLRDRSIQYF	TGTGCCAGCAGCCTCCGGGACAGGAGCATTCAGTACTTC
TRBV28	many	TRBJ1-1	NA	CASGISGAGTEAFF	TGTGCCAGCGGGATTTCGGGGGCAGGGACTGAAGCTTTCTTT
TRBV5-1	NA	TRBJ2-7	NA	CASSFRGVRDEQYF	TGCGCCAGCAGCTTCAGGGGCGTTCGCGACGAGCAGTACTTC
TRBV7-9	NA	TRBJ2-7	TRBD2	CASSLELAGGTYEQYF	TGTGCCAGCAGCTTAGAGCTAGCGGGAGGAACCTACGAGCAGTACTTC
TRBV7-9	many	TRBJ1-5	NA	CASSAQPGPAQHF	TGTGCCAGCAGCGCCCAACCAGGTCCGGCCCAGCATTTT
TRBV11-2	NA	TRBJ2-5	NA	CASSLDVGGRWTQYF	TGTGCCAGCAGCTTAGACGTAGGTGGTAGGTGGACCCAGTACTTC
TRBV19	NA	TRBJ2-3	NA	CASSVGISELDTQYF	TGTGCCAGTAGTGTCGGGATCTCAGAACTGGATACGCAGTATTTT
TRBV6-5	many	TRBJ1-2	NA	CASSYSFQVSNYGYTF	TGTGCCAGCAGTTACTCGTTCCAGGTCTCGAACTATGGCTACACCTTC
TRBV7-2	NA	TRBJ1-5	NA	CASSPRGATGNQPQHF	TGTGCCAGCAGCCCAAGAGGGGCTACTGGGAATCAGCCCCAGCATTTT
TRBV6-5	NA	TRBJ2-5	NA	CASRGTIIRETQYF	TGTGCCAGCAGAGGGACGATCATCCGAGAGACCCAGTACTTC
TRBV4-2	NA	TRBJ2-7	NA	CASSQMTRPYEQYF	TGTGCCAGCAGCCAAATGACTAGGCCCTACGAGCAGTACTTC
TRBV7-2	NA	TRBJ2-7	TRBD2	CASSQTTSGNYEQYF	TGCGCCAGCAGCCAGACGACTAGCGGGAATTACGAGCAGTACTTC
TRBV2	many	TRBJ2-1	TRBD2	CASSSRSGTNNEQFF	TGTGCCAGCAGTTCCCGAAGCGGGACCAACAATGAGCAGTTCTTC
TRBV7-2	many	TRBJ2-1	TRBD2	CASSLDQLAGNNEQFF	TGTGCCAGCAGCTTAGACCAACTAGCGGGTAACAATGAGCAGTTCTTC
TRBV29-1	NA	TRBJ2-1	TRBD1	CSATQGPAYNEQFF	TGCAGCGCCACACAGGGGCCTGCCTACAATGAGCAGTTCTTC
TRBV29-1	few	TRBJ2-1	NA	CSVKGRAAYNEQFF	TGCAGCGTTAAGGGCAGGGCGGCTTACAATGAGCAGTTCTTC
TRBV29-1	few	TRBJ1-1	NA	CSVEDYYRPEAFF	TGCAGCGTTGAAGATTACTACAGGCCTGAAGCTTTCTTT
TRBV28	NA	TRBJ2-5	TRBD1	CASSLNRGPETQYF	TGTGCCAGCAGTTTGAACAGGGGGCCCGAGACCCAGTACTTC
TRBV28	NA	TRBJ2-7	TRBD2	CASSSGGWGIGQYF	TGTGCCAGCAGTTCGGGGGGATGGGGAATCGGGCAGTACTTC
TRBV4-3	many	TRBJ2-3	NA	CASSQGGGWADTQYF	TGCGCCAGCAGCCAAGGAGGGGGTTGGGCAGATACGCAGTATTTT
TRBV11-2	NA	TRBJ1-2	TRBD1	CASRFTGTGSGYTF	TGTGCCAGCAGATTCACCGGGACAGGGTCTGGCTACACCTTC
TRBV6-4	NA	TRBJ2-1	NA	CASSVQGSSYNEQFF	TGTGCCAGCAGTGTGCAGGGCAGCTCCTACAATGAGCAGTTCTTC
TRBV6-5	few	TRBJ2-5	NA	CASGLPGGTFETQYF	TGTGCCAGCGGTCTCCCTGGGGGGACATTCGAGACCCAGTACTTC
TRBV28	NA	TRBJ2-5	TRBD2	CASSLVRGGVETQYF	TGTGCCAGCAGTTTAGTACGGGGGGGTGTGGAGACCCAGTACTTC
TRBV28	few	TRBJ2-1	TRBD1	CASSMAGQGTYNEQFF	TGTGCCAGCAGTATGGCGGGACAGGGGACCTACAATGAGCAGTTCTTC
TRBV29-1	few	TRBJ2-4	NA	CSASAGPIKNIQYF	TGCAGCGCTTCCGCGGGGCCGATCAAAAACATTCAGTACTTC
TRBV10-2	NA	TRBJ2-1	NA	CASSPTVGSYNEQFF	TGCGCCAGCAGTCCGACAGTGGGCTCCTACAATGAGCAGTTCTTC
TRBV14	many	TRBJ2-1	NA	CASKPLATYNEQFF	TGTGCCAGCAAGCCTCTAGCGACCTACAATGAGCAGTTCTTC
TRBV4-1	few	TRBJ1-2	TRBD1	CASSSTPGQGTYGYTF	TGCGCCAGCAGCTCCACCCCGGGACAGGGGACCTATGGCTACACCTTC
TRBV28	many	TRBJ2-5	TRBD2	CASSVGGLAGTKETQYF	TGTGCCAGCAGTGTGGGGGGGCTAGCGGGAACAAAAGAGACCCAGTACTTC
TRBV27	NA	TRBJ2-1	TRBD2	CASSLLAGMNNEQFF	TGTGCCAGCAGTTTACTAGCGGGTATGAACAATGAGCAGTTCTTC
TRBV11-2	few	TRBJ2-1	NA	CASSLGRASYNEQFF	TGTGCCAGCAGCTTAGGCCGGGCTAGTTACAATGAGCAGTTCTTC
TRBV6-5	NA	TRBJ2-3	NA	CASSTRSVVGDTQYF	TGTGCCAGCAGTACCCGGTCGGTAGTAGGAGATACGCAGTATTTT
TRBV28	few	TRBJ2-7	NA	CASSPPRLGPTEQYF	TGTGCCAGCAGTCCACCCCGACTAGGACCCACCGAGCAGTACTTC
TRBV27	NA	TRBJ2-7	NA	CASSNKSPKSSYEQYF	TGTGCCAGCAGTAATAAGTCTCCGAAAAGCTCCTACGAGCAGTACTTC
TRBV4-2	few	TRBJ1-1	NA	CASSQDDTPVNTEAFF	TGTGCCAGCAGCCAAGATGACACACCAGTGAACACTGAAGCTTTCTTT
TRBV27	NA	TRBJ2-7	NA	CASSYGKGNEQYF	TGTGCCAGCAGTTACGGAAAGGGGAACGAGCAGTACTTC
TRBV2	few	TRBJ2-2	NA	CASRVSVTGELFF	TGTGCCAGCAGGGTATCGGTCACCGGGGAGCTGTTTTTT
TRBV7-2	few	TRBJ2-1	TRBD2	CASSLTSGRRNEQFF	TGTGCCAGCAGCTTAACGAGCGGGAGGAGAAATGAGCAGTTCTTC
TRBV18	NA	TRBJ1-5	NA	CASSRVGQSNQPQHF	TGTGCCAGCTCACGGGTTGGGCAGAGCAATCAGCCCCAGCATTTT
TRBV27	NA	TRBJ2-3	NA	CASSFPRGLGTDTQYF	TGTGCCAGCAGTTTTCCCCGGGGACTGGGTACAGATACGCAGTATTTT
TRBV7-9	many	TRBJ2-7	NA	CASSFSSEGYEQYF	TGTGCCAGCAGCTTTTCTTCGGAAGGCTACGAGCAGTACTTC
TRBV5-5	many	TRBJ2-3	NA	CASRLGTGDTQYF	TGTGCCAGCAGATTAGGAACTGGGGATACGCAGTATTTT
TRBV28	few	TRBJ2-3	NA	CASRFRVRGSDTQYF	TGTGCCAGCAGGTTCAGGGTTAGGGGATCAGATACGCAGTATTTT
TRBV11-1	few	TRBJ2-5	NA	CASRPGGEYQETQYF	TGTGCCAGCAGGCCCGGTGGGGAGTACCAAGAGACCCAGTACTTC
TRBV11-2	NA	TRBJ2-3	TRBD1	CASSPTGQGTQYF	TGTGCCAGCAGCCCGACAGGGCAGGGTACGCAGTATTTT
TRBV29-1	NA	TRBJ2-5	NA	CSVETQEGETQYF	TGCAGCGTTGAAACCCAAGAGGGGGAGACCCAGTACTTC
TRBV27	few	TRBJ1-1	TRBD1	CASSLTQGAGNTEAFF	TGTGCCAGCAGTTTAACACAGGGGGCCGGGAACACTGAAGCTTTCTTT
TRBV4-1	few	TRBJ2-1	NA	CASSQSTRGRGNEQFF	TGCGCCAGCAGCCAATCTACCAGGGGGAGGGGCAATGAGCAGTTCTTC
TRBV10-3	few	TRBJ2-1	TRBD2	CAITPTSGRVANEQFF	TGTGCCATCACCCCAACTAGCGGGAGGGTAGCCAATGAGCAGTTCTTC
TRBV19	NA	TRBJ2-2	TRBD1	CASNQGAMNTGELFF	TGTGCCAGTAATCAGGGGGCAATGAACACCGGGGAGCTGTTTTTT
TRBV2	NA	TRBJ2-2	TRBD1	CASTWDRNTGELFF	TGTGCCAGCACCTGGGACAGAAACACCGGGGAGCTGTTTTTT
TRBV18	many	TRBJ1-2	TRBD1	CASSPGTGDNYGYTF	TGTGCCAGCTCTCCCGGGACAGGGGACAACTATGGCTACACCTTC
TRBV4-1	NA	TRBJ2-7	NA	CASSQEPSYEQYF	TGCGCCAGCAGCCAAGAGCCTTCCTACGAGCAGTACTTC